This record looks at one TCR beta chain sequence and its context. The antigen remains undetermined. The CDR3 covers 18 residues. From germline, CDR1 is SGHVS and CDR2 FNYEAQ. The junction had 11 bases not matched to a gene; V was cut back by 0 bases and J by 4 bases. This sample stems from a study of T cell responses to AZD1222 COVID-19 vaccine. Findings and limits, study-wide: After the peak T cell response, and only then, were repertoires sampled. It should be noted that donors were predominantly white British and more often female, and clonal diversity was possibly underestimated.

Sequenced by immunoSEQ multiplex PCR; TCRdb stores in-frame clones only, minus some. The table shows roughly 90,000 clones, with approximately 83% occurring only once. The clonotype originates from an adult in good health. Here the sequenced sample was peripheral blood, taken on day 0 of AZD1222 vaccination. The rearrangement uses TRBV7-6 and TRBJ2-1; 8 positions agree with TRBD1. CDR3 in DNA: TGTGCCAGCAGCTTAGCGGGCATGGACAGGGCCCTTTACAATGAGCAGTTCTTC. Its translation: CASSLAGMDRALYNEQFF.